The rows below give T cell receptor beta chains drawn from one sample of a study of blood T cells in healthy people across ages. TCRdb redid the calling of the 5' RACE reads with MiXCR, one entry per CDR3 protein. Of around 1,800,000 distinct CDR3 sequences in the sample, roughly 43% are singletons; the top ten hold more than 20%. The material sequenced was blood. The receptors were sampled from a human donor in good health. The CDR3 runs from the conserved cysteine through the conserved F or W. D genes are given only for firm matches. Clone size is not always given. Where it is, it says once, few, many or a class for expanded clones.

clone_size j_call v_call d_call cdr3_aa cdr3_nt
NA TRBJ2-1 TRBV12-3/TRBV12-4 NA CASSLRQGLQQFF TGTGCCAGCAGTTTACGGCAGGGCCTACAGCAGTTCTTC
NA TRBJ1-5 TRBV10-3 NA CAIRGSRGNQPQHF TGTGCCATCAGGGGGTCGAGGGGCAATCAGCCCCAGCATTTT
NA TRBJ2-3 TRBV29-1 TRBD2 CSVGTRHTDTQYF TGCAGCGTCGGGACTAGACACACAGATACGCAGTATTTT
NA TRBJ1-1 TRBV21-1 NA CASSKESDRARQVNTEAFF TGTGCCAGCAGCAAAGAAAGTGACCGCGCACGGCAGGTGAACACTGAAGCTTTCTTT
few TRBJ2-1 TRBV7-3 NA CASSLTYLADEQFF TGTGCCAGCAGCTTAACGTATCTCGCGGATGAGCAGTTCTTC
NA TRBJ1-5 TRBV6-1 NA CASTTGEVWPQHF TGTGCCAGCACGACGGGGGAGGTGTGGCCCCAGCATTTT
few TRBJ2-3 TRBV9 TRBD1 CASSVASGQADTQYF TGTGCCAGCAGCGTGGCGTCCGGACAGGCAGATACGCAGTATTTT
many TRBJ2-4 TRBV30 NA CAWSPGGNIQYF TGTGCCTGGAGTCCCGGGGGAAACATTCAGTACTTC
NA TRBJ2-1 TRBV10-3 TRBD2 CAISGSSGASGEQFF TGTGCCATCAGTGGGTCCAGCGGGGCGTCGGGTGAGCAGTTCTTC
NA TRBJ1-6 TRBV20-1 TRBD1 CSARDRGANSPLHF TGCAGTGCTAGAGACAGGGGGGCTAATTCACCCCTCCACTTT
NA TRBJ2-1 TRBV11-2 NA CASSLDPEGWGNEQFF TGTGCCAGCAGCTTAGACCCGGAGGGCTGGGGGAATGAGCAGTTCTTC
NA TRBJ2-3 TRBV20-1 TRBD2 CSAAPGGPVADTQYF TGCAGTGCTGCACCGGGGGGGCCGGTAGCAGATACGCAGTATTTT
NA TRBJ2-1 TRBV20-1 NA CSARGPGTGNSYNEQFF TGCAGTGCTAGAGGTCCGGGTACTGGTAACTCCTACAATGAGCAGTTCTTC
few TRBJ1-2 TRBV5-4 NA CASSPLAGRYGYTF TGTGCCAGCAGCCCTCTGGCCGGGAGGTATGGCTACACCTTC
NA TRBJ2-1 TRBV7-8 NA CASSSRYTVPAFGYNEQFF TGTGCCAGCAGCTCTCGCTATACTGTGCCGGCCTTTGGGTACAATGAGCAGTTCTTC
NA TRBJ1-4 TRBV7-6 NA CASSFVVREKLFF TGTGCCAGCAGCTTTGTGGTCCGGGAAAAACTGTTTTTT